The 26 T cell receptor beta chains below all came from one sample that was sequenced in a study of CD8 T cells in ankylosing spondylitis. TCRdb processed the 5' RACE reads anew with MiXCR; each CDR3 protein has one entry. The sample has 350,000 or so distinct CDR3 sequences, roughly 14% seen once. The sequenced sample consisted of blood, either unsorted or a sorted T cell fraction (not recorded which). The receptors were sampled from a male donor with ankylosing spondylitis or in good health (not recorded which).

The CDR3 region is CASRPSLDEKLFF. Here the CDR3 DNA reads TGTGCCAGCAGACCCTCGTTGGATGAAAAACTGTTTTTT. This rearrangement joins TRBV28 to TRBJ1-4, with D hard to call. Trimming left V 6 bases short and J 6 bases short, with 11 bases between. The CDR3 consists of 13 residues. Germline assignment: CDR1 MDHEN and CDR2 SYDVKM.

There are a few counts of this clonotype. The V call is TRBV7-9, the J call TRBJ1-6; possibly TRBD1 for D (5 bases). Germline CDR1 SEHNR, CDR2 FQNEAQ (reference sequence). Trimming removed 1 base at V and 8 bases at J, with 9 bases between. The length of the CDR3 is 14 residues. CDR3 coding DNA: TGTGCCAGCAGCTTAGAGGGGAATCATTCACCCCTCCACTTT. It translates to CASSLEGNHSPLHF.

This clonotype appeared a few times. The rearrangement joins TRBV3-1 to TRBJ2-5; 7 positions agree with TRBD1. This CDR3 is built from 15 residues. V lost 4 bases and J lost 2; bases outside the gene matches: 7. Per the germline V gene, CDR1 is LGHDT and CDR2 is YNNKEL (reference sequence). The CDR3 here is CASSPPGTDQETQYF. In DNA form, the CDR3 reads TGTGCCAGCAGCCCCCCCGGGACAGATCAAGAGACCCAGTACTTC.

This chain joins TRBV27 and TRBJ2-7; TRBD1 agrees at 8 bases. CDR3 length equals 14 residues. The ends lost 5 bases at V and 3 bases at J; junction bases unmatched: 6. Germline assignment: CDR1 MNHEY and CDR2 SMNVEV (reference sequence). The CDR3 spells CASSPRDRIYEQYF. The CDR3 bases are TGTGCCAGCAGTCCCCGGGACAGGATCTACGAGCAGTACTTC.

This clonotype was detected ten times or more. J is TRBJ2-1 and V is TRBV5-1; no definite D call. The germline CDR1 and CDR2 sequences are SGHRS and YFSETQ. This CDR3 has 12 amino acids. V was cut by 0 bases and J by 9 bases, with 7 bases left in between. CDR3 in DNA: TGCGCCAGCAGCTTGGTAGAAACTGAGCAGTTCTTC. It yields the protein CASSLVETEQFF.

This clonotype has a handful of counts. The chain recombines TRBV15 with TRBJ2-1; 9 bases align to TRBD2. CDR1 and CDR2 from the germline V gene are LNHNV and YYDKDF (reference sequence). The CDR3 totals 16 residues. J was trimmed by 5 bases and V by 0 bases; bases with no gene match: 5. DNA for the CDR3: TGTGCCACCAGCAGAGATATGGCTAGCGGGGACAATGAGCAGTTCTTC. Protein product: CATSRDMASGDNEQFF. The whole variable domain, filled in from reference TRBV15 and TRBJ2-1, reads DAMVIQNPRYQVTQFGKPVTLSCSQTLNHNVMYWYQQKSSQAPKLLFHYYDKDFNNEADTPDNFQSRRPNTSFCFLDIRSPGLGDTAMYLCATSRDMASGDNEQFFGPGTRLTVL.

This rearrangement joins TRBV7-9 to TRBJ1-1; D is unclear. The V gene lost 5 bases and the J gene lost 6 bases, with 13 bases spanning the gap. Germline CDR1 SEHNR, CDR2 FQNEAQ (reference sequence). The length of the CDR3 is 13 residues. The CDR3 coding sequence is TGTGCCAGCAGCCCTGACCGCGGCCCTGAAGCTTTCTTT. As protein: CASSPDRGPEAFF.

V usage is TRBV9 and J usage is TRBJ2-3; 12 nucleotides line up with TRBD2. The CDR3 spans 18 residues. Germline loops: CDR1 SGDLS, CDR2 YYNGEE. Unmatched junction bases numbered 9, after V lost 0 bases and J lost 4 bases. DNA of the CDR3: TGTGCCAGCAGCGTAGGGGCTAGCGGGAGGGCCTCCGCAGATACGCAGTATTTT. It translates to CASSVGASGRASADTQYF.

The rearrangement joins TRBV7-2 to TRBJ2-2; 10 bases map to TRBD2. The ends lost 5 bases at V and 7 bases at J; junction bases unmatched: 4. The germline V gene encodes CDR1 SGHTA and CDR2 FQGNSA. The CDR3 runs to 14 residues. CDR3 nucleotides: TGTGCCAGCAGCCCTACTAGCGGGATCGGGGAGCTGTTTTTT. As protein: CASSPTSGIGELFF.

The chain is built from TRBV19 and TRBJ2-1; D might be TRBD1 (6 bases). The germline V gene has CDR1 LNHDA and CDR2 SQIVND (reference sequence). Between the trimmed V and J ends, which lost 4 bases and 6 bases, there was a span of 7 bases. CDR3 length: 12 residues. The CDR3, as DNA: TGTGCCAGTAGTAAACAGGGCAATGAGCAGTTCTTC. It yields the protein CASSKQGNEQFF.

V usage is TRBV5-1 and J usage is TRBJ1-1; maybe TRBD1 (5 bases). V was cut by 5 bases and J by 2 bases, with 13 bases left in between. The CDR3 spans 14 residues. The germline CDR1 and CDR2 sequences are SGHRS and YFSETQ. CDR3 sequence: CASRKVTGNTEAFF. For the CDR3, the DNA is TGCGCCAGCAGGAAAGTAACAGGTAACACTGAAGCTTTCTTT.

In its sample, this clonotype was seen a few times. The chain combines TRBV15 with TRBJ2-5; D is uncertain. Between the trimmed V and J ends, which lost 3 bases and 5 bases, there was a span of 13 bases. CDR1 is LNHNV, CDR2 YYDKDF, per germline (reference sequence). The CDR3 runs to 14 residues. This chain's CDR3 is CATSSSWAGETQYF. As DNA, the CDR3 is TGTGCCACCAGCAGTTCCTGGGCCGGGGAGACCCAGTACTTC.

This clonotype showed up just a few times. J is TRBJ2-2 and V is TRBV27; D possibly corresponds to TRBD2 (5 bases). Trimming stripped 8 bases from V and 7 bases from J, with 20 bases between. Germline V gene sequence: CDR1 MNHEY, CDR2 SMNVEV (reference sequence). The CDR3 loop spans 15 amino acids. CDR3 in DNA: TGTGCCAGCCCCCCCCGCGGACTCAACGACGGGGAGCTGTTTTTT. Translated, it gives CASPPRGLNDGELFF.

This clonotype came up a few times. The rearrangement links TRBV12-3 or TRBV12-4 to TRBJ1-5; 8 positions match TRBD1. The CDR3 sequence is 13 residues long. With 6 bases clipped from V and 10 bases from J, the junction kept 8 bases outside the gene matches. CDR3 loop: CASRSTGEGPQHF. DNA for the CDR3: TGTGCCAGCAGGTCGACAGGGGAAGGTCCCCAGCATTTT.

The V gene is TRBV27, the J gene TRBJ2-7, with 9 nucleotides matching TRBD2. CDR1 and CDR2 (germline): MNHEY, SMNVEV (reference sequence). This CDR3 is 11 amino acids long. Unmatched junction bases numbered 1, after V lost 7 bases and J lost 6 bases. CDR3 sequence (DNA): TGTGCCAGCAAACTAGCGGGCGAGCAGTACTTC. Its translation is CASKLAGEQYF.

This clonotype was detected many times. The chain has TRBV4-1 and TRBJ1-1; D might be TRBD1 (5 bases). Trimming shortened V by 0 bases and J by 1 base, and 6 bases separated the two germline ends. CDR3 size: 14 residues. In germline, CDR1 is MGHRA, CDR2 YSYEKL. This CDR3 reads CASSQEGRNTEAFF. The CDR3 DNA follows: TGCGCCAGCAGCCAAGAGGGGCGGAACACTGAAGCTTTCTTT.

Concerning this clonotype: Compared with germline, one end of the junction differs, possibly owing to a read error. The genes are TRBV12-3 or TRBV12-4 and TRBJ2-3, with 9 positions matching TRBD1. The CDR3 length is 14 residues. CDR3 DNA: TGTGCCAGCGCCAAGTTACAGGGGGCAGATACACAGTATTTT. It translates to CASAKLQGADTQYF.

CDR3 region: CASSMQGWENIQYF. As DNA, the CDR3 is TGCGCCAGCAGCATGCAGGGGTGGGAAAACATTCAGTACTTC. V gene TRBV5-1 combines with J gene TRBJ2-4, with a weak D call TRBD1 (6 bases). The CDR3 has 14 residues. Germline CDR1 is SGHRS and CDR2 is YFSETQ. V was trimmed by 4 bases and J by 5 bases, leaving 13 bases between them.

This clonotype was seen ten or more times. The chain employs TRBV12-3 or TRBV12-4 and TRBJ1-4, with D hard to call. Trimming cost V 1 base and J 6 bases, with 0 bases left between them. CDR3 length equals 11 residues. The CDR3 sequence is CASSLDEKLFF. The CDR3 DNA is TGTGCCAGCAGTTTAGATGAAAAACTGTTTTTT.

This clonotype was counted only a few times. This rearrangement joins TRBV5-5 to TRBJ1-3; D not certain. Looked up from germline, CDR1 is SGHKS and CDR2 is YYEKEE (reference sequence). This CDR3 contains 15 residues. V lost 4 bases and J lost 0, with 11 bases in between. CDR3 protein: CASSRDLYSGNTIYF. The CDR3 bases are TGTGCCAGCAGCAGAGACCTATACTCTGGAAACACCATATATTTT.

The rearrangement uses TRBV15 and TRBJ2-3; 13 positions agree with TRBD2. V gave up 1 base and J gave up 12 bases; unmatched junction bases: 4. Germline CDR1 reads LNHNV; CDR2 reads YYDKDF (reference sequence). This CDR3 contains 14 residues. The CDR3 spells CATSRGLAGGYQYF. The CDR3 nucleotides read TGTGCCACCAGCAGAGGACTAGCGGGAGGCTATCAGTATTTT.

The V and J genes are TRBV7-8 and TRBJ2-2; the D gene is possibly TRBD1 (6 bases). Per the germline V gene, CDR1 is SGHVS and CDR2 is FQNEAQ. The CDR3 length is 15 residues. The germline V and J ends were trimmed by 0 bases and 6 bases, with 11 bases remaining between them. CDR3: CASSLASRGAGELFF. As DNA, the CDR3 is TGTGCCAGCAGCTTAGCGTCCAGGGGTGCCGGGGAGCTGTTTTTT.

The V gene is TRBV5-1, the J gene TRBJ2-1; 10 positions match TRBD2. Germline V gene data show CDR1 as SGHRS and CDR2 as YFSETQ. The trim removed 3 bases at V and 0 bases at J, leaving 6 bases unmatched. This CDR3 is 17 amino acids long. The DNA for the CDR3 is TGCGCCAGCAGCTCTAGCGGGGGCACTACCTCCTACAATGAGCAGTTCTTC. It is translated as CASSSSGGTTSYNEQFF.

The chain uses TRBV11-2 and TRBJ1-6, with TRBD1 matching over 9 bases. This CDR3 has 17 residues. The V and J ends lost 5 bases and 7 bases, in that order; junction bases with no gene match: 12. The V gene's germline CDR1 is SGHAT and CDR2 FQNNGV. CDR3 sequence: CASSINFGTGTNSPLHF. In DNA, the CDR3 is TGTGCCAGCAGCATTAATTTCGGGACAGGGACCAATTCACCCCTCCACTTT.

The CDR3 reads CASSVEGQGREQYF. CDR3 nucleotides: TGTGCCAGCAGCGTAGAAGGACAGGGGCGCGAGCAGTACTTC. The chain links TRBV9 to TRBJ2-7; 9 bases agree with TRBD1. The V segment lost 0 bases and the J segment 6 bases; nucleotides outside the gene matches: 4. CDR3 length equals 14 residues. The germline V gene has CDR1 SGDLS and CDR2 YYNGEE. Drawing the rest from reference TRBV9 and TRBJ2-7, the complete variable domain is DSGVTQTPKHLITATGQRVTLRCSPRSGDLSVYWYQQSLDQGLQFLIQYYNGEERAKGNILERFSAQQFPDLHSELNLSSLELGDSALYFCASSVEGQGREQYFGPGTRLTVT.

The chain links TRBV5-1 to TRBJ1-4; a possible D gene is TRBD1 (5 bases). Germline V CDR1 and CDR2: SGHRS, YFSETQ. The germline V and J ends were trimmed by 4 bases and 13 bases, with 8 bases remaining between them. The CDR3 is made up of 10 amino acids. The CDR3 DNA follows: TGCGCCAGCAGCCCTAGGGGACTGTTTTTT. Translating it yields CASSPRGLFF.